A single sample gave rise to the 6 T cell receptor beta chains below, sequenced in a study of shared clonotypes between healthy human individuals. Naive-designated CD8 cells lacked CD45RO, were positively enriched for CCR7, and omitted terminally differentiated effector memory CD45RA+ cells. Profiling relied on immunoSEQ multiplex PCR, and the TCRdb table lists in-frame clones only, not all of them. The sample contains some 2,100,000 clones, under 95% of which appear only once. Sequencing was carried out using naive CD8+ T cells from PBMCs. All receptors derive from a young man in good health. Some clones in this sample may be carry-over from other donors' samples.

The chain recombines TRBV27 with TRBJ2-3; D is tentatively TRBD1 or TRBD2 (6 bases each). CDR1 MNHEY and CDR2 SMNVEV come from the germline V gene (reference sequence). Trimming removed 1 base from V and 2 bases from J, with 19 bases in between. There are 18 residues in the CDR3. The CDR3 DNA sequence: TGTGCCAGCAGTTTATTTGGTAGGAGGGGACAACACACAGATACGCAGTATTTT. It specifies CASSLFGRRGQHTDTQYF.

The chain carries TRBV14 and TRBJ2-1; possible D gene TRBD2, 6 bases. V was shortened by 0 bases and J by 2 bases, with 20 bases between the two germline ends. Germline values: CDR1 SGHDN, CDR2 FVKESK. The CDR3 sequence is 19 residues long. In DNA, the CDR3 is TGTGCCAGCAGCCAAGAAAAGAACCGCGACGGGAGACCCTACAATGAGCAGTTCTTC. Translated, it gives CASSQEKNRDGRPYNEQFF.

The chain is built from TRBV4-1 and TRBJ2-7; 7 nucleotides align to TRBD2. CDR1 is MGHRA, CDR2 YSYEKL, per germline. V trimming: 1 base; J trimming: 5 bases; junction bases outside the gene matches: 8. This CDR3 is built from 15 residues. CDR3 protein: CASSQVGGGPHEQYF. The CDR3 region has the DNA TGCGCCAGCAGCCAAGTTGGGGGAGGGCCCCACGAGCAGTACTTC.

The CDR3 DNA sequence: TGTGCCAGCAGTTTGGTCGGAGTAGCGGGAGTCCAAGAGACCCAGTACTTC. Translated: CASSLVGVAGVQETQYF. This chain links TRBV27 with TRBJ2-5; 9 bases are shared with TRBD2. CDR1 is MNHEY, CDR2 SMNVEV, per germline (reference sequence). J was trimmed by 1 base and V by 3 bases; bases with no gene match: 9. CDR3 length equals 17 residues.

V is TRBV10-3 and J is TRBJ1-2, with a tentative D call TRBD1 (5 bases). The length of the CDR3 is 12 residues. CDR1 is ENHRY and CDR2 is SYGVKD in the germline V gene. Deletions cut 6 bases from V and 9 bases from J, with 14 bases between. CDR3 sequence: CAIRRDSVSYTF. The CDR3 nucleotides read TGTGCCATCAGGCGGGACTCCGTGAGCTACACCTTC.

A remark on this clone: Other DNA sequences within the sample encode an identical CDR3. The genes are TRBV28 and TRBJ2-7, with D uncertain. Germline V CDR1 and CDR2: MDHEN, SYDVKM. This CDR3 comprises 12 residues. Deletions cut 3 bases from V and 4 bases from J, with 7 bases between. This chain's CDR3 is CASSFGYYEQYF. The CDR3 DNA reads as TGTGCCAGCAGTTTCGGATATTACGAGCAGTACTTC.